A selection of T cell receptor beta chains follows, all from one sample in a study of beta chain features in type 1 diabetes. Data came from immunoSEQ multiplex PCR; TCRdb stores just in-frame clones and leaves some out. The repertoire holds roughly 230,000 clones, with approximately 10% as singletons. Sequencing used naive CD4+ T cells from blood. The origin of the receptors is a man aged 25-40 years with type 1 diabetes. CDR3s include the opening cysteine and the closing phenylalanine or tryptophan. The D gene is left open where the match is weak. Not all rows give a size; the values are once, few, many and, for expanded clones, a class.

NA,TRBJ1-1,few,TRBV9,CASSPQRGNTEAFF,TGTGCCAGCAGCCCCCAACGGGGGAATACTGAAGCTTTCTTT
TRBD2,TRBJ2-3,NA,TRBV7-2,CASSPQRGVSTDTQYF,TGTGCCAGCAGCCCGCAGCGGGGGGTAAGCACAGATACGCAGTATTTT
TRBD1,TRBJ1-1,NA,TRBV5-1,CASSAVQGPDTEAFF,TGCGCCAGCAGCGCTGTACAGGGGCCCGACACTGAAGCTTTCTTT
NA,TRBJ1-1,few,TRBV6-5,CASSYSKGGTEAFF,TGTGCCAGCAGTTACTCAAAGGGAGGGACTGAAGCTTTCTTT
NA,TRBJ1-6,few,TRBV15,CATAVGSYNSPLHF,TGTGCCACCGCGGTCGGCTCCTATAATTCACCCCTCCACTTT
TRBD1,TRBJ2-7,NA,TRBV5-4,CASSPSPGQTYEQYF,TGTGCCAGCAGCCCCTCGCCGGGACAGACGTACGAGCAGTACTTC
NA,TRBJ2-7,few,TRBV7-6,CASSRDIAYEQYF,TGTGCCAGCAGCCGGGACATCGCCTACGAGCAGTACTTC
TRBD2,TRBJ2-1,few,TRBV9,CASSVGLGNEQFF,TGTGCCAGCAGCGTCGGACTAGGCAATGAGCAGTTCTTC
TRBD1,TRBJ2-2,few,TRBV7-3,CASSPRTGSGELFF,TGTGCCAGCAGCCCGCGGACAGGGTCCGGGGAGCTGTTTTTT
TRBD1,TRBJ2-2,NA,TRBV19,CASSILPGQGTGELFF,TGTGCCAGTAGTATTCTCCCGGGACAGGGGACCGGGGAGCTGTTTTTT
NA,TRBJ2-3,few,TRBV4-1,CASSQVVSDTQYF,TGCGCCAGCAGCCAAGTTGTATCAGATACGCAGTATTTT
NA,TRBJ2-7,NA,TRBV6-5,CASSYSNLDVYEQYF,TGTGCCAGCAGTTACTCGAATCTAGATGTCTACGAGCAGTACTTC
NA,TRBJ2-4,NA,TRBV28,CASSSGTWSKNIQYF,TGTGCCAGCAGTTCCGGGACATGGTCCAAAAACATTCAGTACTTC
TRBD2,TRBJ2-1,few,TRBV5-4,CASSLTSGPYNEQFF,TGTGCCAGCAGCTTGACTAGCGGTCCCTACAATGAGCAGTTCTTC
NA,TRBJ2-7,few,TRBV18,CAGSPFDRTVGYEQYF,TGTGCCGGCTCACCATTCGACAGGACAGTGGGGTACGAGCAGTACTTC
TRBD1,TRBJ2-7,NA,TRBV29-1,CSVDRGKRNEQYF,TGCAGCGTCGACAGGGGAAAGAGGAACGAGCAGTACTTC
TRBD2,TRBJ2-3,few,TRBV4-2,CASSQPTSGGSGDTQYF,TGTGCCAGCAGCCAGCCGACTAGCGGGGGGTCCGGGGATACGCAGTATTTT
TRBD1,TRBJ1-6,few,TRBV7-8,CASSVRGERSPLHF,TGTGCCAGCAGCGTCAGGGGGGAACGGTCACCCCTCCACTTT
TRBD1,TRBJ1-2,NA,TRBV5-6,CASSEWVTGWHTF,TGTGCCAGCAGCGAATGGGTGACAGGGTGGCACACCTTC
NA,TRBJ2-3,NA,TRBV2,CASGTHTDTQYF,TGTGCCAGCGGGACACACACAGATACGCAGTATTTT
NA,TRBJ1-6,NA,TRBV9,CASSVEPMDRLGVHF,TGTGCCAGCAGCGTCGAGCCCATGGACAGACTGGGGGTCCACTTT
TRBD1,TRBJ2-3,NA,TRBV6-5,CASSRTGFSTDTQYF,TGTGCCAGCAGTCGGACAGGGTTCAGCACAGATACGCAGTATTTT